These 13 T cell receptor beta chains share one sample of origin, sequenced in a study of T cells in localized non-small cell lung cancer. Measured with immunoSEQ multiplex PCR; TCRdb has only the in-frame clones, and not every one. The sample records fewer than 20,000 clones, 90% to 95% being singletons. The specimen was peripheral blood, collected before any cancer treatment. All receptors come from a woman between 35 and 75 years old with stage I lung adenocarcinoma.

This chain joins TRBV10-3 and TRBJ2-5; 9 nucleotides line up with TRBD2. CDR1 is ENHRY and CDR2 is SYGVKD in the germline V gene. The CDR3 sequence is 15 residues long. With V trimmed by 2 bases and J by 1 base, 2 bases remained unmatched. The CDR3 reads CAISEQTSGQETQYF. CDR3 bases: TGTGCCATCAGTGAGCAGACTAGCGGCCAAGAGACCCAGTACTTC.

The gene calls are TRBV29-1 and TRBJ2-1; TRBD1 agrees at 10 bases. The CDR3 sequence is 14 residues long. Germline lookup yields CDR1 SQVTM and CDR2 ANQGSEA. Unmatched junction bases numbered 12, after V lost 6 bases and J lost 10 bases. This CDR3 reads CSVTDRGDLYEQFF. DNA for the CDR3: TGCAGCGTCACGGACAGGGGGGACCTTTACGAGCAGTTCTTC.

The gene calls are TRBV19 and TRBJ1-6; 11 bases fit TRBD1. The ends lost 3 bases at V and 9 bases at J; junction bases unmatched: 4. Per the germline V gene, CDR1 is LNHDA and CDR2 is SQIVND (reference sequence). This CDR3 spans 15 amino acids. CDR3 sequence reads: CASSILGTGGSPLHF. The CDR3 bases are TGTGCCAGTAGTATTTTAGGGACAGGGGGTTCACCCCTCCACTTT.

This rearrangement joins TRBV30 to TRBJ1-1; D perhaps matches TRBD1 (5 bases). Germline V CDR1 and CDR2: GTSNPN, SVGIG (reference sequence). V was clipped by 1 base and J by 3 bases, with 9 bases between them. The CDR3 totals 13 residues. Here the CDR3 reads CAWSEGLDTEAFF. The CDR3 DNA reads TGTGCCTGGAGTGAGGGGTTGGACACTGAAGCTTTCTTT.

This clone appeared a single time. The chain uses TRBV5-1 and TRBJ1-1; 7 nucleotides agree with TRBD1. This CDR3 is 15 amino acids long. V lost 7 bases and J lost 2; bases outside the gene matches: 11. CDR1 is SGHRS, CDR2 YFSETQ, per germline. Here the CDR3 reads CASSIPGGGNTEAFF. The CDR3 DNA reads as TGCGCCAGCTCCATCCCAGGGGGGGGTAACACTGAAGCTTTCTTT.

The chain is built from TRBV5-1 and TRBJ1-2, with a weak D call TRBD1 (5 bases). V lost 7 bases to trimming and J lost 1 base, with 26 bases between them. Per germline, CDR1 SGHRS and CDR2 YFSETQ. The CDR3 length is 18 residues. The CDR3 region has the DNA TGCGCCAGCGTACGAACCCCTAATGAGGGGTTCGGTAACTATGGCTACACCTTC. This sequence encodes CASVRTPNEGFGNYGYTF.

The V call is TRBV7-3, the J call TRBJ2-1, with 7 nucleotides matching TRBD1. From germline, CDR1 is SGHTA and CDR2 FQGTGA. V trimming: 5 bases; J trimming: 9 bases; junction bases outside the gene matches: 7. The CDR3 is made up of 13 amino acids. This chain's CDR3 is CASSGDRAGEQFF. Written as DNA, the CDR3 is TGTGCCAGCAGCGGCGACAGGGCCGGTGAGCAGTTCTTC.

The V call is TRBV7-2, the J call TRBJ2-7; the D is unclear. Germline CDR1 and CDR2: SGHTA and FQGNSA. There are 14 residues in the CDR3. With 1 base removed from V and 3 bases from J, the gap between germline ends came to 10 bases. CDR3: CASSLVPAGYEQYF. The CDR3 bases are TGTGCCAGCAGCTTAGTACCGGCTGGCTACGAGCAGTACTTC.

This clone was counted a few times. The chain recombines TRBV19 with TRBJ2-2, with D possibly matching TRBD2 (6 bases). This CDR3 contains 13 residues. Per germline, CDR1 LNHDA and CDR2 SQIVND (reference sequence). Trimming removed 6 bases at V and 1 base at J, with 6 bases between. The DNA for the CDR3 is TGTGCCAGTAGGGAGGGGAACACCGGGGAGCTGTTTTTT. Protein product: CASREGNTGELFF.

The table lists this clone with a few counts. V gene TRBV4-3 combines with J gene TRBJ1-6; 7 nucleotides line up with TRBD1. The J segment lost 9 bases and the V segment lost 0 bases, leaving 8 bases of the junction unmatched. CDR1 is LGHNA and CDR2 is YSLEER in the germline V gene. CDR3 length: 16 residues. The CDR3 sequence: CASSQEDRTGPSPLHF. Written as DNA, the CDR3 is TGCGCCAGCAGCCAAGAAGACCGGACAGGCCCTTCACCCCTCCACTTT.

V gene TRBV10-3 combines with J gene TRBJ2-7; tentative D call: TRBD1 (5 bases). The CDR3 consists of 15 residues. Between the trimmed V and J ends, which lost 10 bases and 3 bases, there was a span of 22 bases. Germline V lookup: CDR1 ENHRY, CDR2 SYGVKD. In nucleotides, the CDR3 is TGTGCCACAATCCGACAGACCGGGCGAGGCTACGAGCAGTACTTC. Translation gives CATIRQTGRGYEQYF.

The CDR3 reads CASSSRTSGDQQETQYF. The DNA of the CDR3 is TGTGCCAGCAGTTCAAGGACTAGCGGGGATCAACAAGAGACCCAGTACTTC. V is TRBV27 and J is TRBJ2-5, with 12 nucleotides matching TRBD2. This CDR3 contains 17 residues. The trim removed 4 bases at V and 2 bases at J, leaving 8 bases unmatched. CDR1 and CDR2 from the germline V gene are MNHEY and SMNVEV (reference sequence).

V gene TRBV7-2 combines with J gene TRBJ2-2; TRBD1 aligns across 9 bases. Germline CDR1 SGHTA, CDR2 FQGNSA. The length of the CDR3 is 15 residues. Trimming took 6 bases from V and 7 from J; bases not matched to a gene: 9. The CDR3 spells CASRPTGGAGGELFF. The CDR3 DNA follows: TGTGCCAGCAGACCTACAGGGGGCGCCGGCGGGGAGCTGTTTTTT.